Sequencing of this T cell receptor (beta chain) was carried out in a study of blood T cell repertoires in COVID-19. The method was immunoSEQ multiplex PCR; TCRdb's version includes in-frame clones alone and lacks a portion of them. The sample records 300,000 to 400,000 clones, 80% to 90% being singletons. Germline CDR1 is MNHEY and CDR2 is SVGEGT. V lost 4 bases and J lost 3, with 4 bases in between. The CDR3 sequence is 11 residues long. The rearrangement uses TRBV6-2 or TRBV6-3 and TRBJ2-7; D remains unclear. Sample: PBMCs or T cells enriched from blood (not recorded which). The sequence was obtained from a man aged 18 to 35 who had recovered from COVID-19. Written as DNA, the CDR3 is TGTGCCAGCAGTTCCCGCTACGAGCAGTACTTC. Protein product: CASSSRYEQYF.